One T cell receptor beta chain is described in this entry. In the authors' methods: For nucleated cells, counts were estimated from reference gene primer amplification. Only in-frame clones appear in the TCRdb table, and some are missing; sequencing was by immunoSEQ multiplex PCR. The V and J calls and clone size come from that table; D and trimming were worked out from the DNA. This table holds about 83,000 clones, about 90% found once. V was clipped by 5 bases and J by 7 bases; unmatched bases: 12. The CDR3 loop spans 15 amino acids. Germline V gene lookup returns CDR1 LGHNA and CDR2 YSLEER. The record originates from a study of blood T cell repertoires in COVID-19. About the research overall: Italy, Spain and the United States were the sources of the convalescent and acute COVID-19 samples. PBMCs, B-cell-depleted T cells, or T cells provided the cDNA or gDNA that made up the material.

The V and J genes are TRBV4-3 and TRBJ1-1; 8 bases are a match to TRBD1. The sequenced sample was peripheral blood. This clonotype originated in a woman in her forties or fifties with active or convalescent COVID-19. For the CDR3, the DNA is TGCGCCAGCAGCGCCAGGGGGCGCGGTAACGGTGAAGCTTTCTTT. This sequence encodes CASSARGRGNGEAFF.